This T cell receptor (beta chain) comes out of a study of breast tumors, draining lymph nodes, adjacent tissues. TCRdb used MiXCR to reprocess the multiplex PCR reads, holding one entry per CDR3 protein. The sample gives over 150,000 distinct CDR3 sequences, approximately 33% of which show up once; roughly 4% is in the top ten. The CDR3 totals 15 residues. Germline V CDR1 and CDR2: SNHLY, FYNNEI. V was pared by 6 bases and J by 3 bases, with 5 bases of the junction left unmatched. The lymph nodes were axillary draining lymph nodes from breast cancer patients. This clonotype was sampled from a female donor with breast cancer. Some clones in this sample may be carry-over from other donors' samples. Sequenced material: axillary lymph node tissue. The rearrangement links TRBV2 to TRBJ1-3, with TRBD1 matching 10 bases. CDR3 sequence (DNA): TGTGCCAGCAGAGCGACAGGGGGCGGTGGAAACACCATATATTTT. Encoded protein: CASRATGGGGNTIYF.